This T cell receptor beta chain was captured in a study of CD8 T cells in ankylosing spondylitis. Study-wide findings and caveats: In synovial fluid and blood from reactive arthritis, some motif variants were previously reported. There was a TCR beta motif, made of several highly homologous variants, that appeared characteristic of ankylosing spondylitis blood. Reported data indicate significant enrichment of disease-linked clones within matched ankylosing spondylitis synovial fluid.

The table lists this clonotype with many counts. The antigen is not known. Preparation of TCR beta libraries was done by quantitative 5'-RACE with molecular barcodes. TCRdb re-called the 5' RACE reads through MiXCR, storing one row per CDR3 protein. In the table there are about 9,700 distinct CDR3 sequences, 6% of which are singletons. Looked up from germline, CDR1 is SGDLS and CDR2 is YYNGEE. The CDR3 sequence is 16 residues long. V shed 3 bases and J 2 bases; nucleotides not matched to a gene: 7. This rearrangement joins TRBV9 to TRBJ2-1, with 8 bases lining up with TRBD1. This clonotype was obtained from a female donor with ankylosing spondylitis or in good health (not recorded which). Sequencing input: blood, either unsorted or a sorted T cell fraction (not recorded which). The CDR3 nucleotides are TGTGCCAGCAGCGAGGAGACCAGGGGGCCCTACAATGAGCAGTTCTTC. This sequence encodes CASSEETRGPYNEQFF.